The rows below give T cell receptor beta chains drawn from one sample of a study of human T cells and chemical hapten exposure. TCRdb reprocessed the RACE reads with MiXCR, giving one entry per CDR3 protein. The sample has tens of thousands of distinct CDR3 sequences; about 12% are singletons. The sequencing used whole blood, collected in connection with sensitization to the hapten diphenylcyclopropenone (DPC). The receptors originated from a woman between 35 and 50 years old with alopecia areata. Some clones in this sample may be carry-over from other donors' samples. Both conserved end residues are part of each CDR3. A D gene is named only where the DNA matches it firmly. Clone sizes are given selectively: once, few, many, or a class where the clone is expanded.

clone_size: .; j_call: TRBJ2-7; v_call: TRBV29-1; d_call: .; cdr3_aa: CSVEDSSYEQYF; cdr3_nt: TGCAGCGTTGAAGACAGTTCCTACGAGCAGTACTTC
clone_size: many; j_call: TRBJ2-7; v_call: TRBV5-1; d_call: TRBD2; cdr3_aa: CASSGVGLDSTYEQYF; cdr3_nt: TGCGCCAGCAGCGGGGTTGGACTAGATTCTACCTACGAGCAGTACTTC
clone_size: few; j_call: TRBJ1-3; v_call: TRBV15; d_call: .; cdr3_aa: CATSISWDGGNTIYF; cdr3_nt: TGTGCCACCAGCATCTCATGGGACGGAGGAAACACCATATATTTT
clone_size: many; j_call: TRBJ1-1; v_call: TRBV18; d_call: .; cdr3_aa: CASSPRQMNTEAFF; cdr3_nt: TGTGCCAGCTCACCAAGACAGATGAACACTGAAGCTTTCTTT
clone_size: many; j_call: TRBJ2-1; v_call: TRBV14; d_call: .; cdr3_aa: CASSRMRGASSYNEQFF; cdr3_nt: TGTGCCAGCAGCCGCATGCGGGGCGCAAGCTCCTACAATGAGCAGTTCTTC
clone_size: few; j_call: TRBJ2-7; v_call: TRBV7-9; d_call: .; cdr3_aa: CASTLLGGGNEQYF; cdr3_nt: TGTGCCAGCACCCTACTGGGGGGGGGCAACGAGCAGTACTTC
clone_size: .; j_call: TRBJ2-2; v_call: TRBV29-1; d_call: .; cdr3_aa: CSVDVLAGELFF; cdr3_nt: TGCAGCGTTGACGTCCTCGCCGGGGAGCTGTTTTTT
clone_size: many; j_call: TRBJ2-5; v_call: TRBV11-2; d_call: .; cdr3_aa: CASSLERGSQETQYF; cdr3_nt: TGTGCCAGCAGCTTAGAAAGGGGGAGTCAAGAGACCCAGTACTTC
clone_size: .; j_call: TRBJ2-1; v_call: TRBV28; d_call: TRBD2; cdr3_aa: CASSFERGRDNEQFF; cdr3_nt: TGTGCCAGCAGTTTTGAACGGGGGAGGGACAATGAGCAGTTCTTC
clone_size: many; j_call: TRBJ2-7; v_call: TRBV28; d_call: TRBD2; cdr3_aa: CASSFGLVAGRMWDEQYF; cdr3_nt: TGTGCCAGCTCCTTCGGACTGGTAGCGGGGAGGATGTGGGACGAGCAGTACTTC
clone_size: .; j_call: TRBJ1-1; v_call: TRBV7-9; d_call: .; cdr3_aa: CASSKIEEAFF; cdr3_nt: TGTGCCAGCAGCAAAATAGAGGAAGCTTTCTTT
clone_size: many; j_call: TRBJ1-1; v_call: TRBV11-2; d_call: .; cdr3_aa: CASSLGNSYTEAFF; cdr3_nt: TGTGCCAGCAGCTTAGGGAACAGCTACACTGAAGCTTTCTTT
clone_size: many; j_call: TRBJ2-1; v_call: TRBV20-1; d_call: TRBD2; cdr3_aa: CSAPVGGNEQFF; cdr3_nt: TGCAGTGCGCCAGTGGGAGGGAATGAGCAGTTCTTC
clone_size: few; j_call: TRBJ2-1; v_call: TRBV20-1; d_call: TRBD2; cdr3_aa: CSARDMGSGSLAGSEQFF; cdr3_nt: TGCAGTGCTAGAGATATGGGTAGCGGGAGTCTGGCGGGAAGCGAGCAGTTCTTC
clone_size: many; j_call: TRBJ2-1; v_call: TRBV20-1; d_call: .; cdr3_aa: CSASLSNNEQFF; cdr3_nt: TGCAGTGCTAGCCTAAGCAACAATGAGCAGTTCTTC
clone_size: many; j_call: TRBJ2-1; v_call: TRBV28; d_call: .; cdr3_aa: CASSRTAHAVYNEQFF; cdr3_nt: TGTGCCAGCAGCCGGACAGCTCACGCTGTCTACAATGAGCAGTTCTTC
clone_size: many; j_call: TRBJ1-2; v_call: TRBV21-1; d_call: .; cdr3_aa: CASSTRKCGYTF; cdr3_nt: TGTGCCAGCAGCACCCGGAAATGCGGCTACACCTTC
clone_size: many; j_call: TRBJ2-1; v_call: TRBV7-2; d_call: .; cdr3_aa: CASSSVGGSYNEQFF; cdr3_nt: TGTGCCAGCAGCTCCGTAGGGGGTTCCTACAATGAGCAGTTCTTC
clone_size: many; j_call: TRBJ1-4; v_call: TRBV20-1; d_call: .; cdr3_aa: CSASSSPANEKLFF; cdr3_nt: TGCAGTGCTAGTTCTTCCCCGGCGAATGAAAAACTGTTTTTT
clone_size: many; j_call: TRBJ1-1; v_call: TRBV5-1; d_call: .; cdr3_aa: CASSLSGGRRNTEAFF; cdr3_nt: TGCGCCAGCAGCTTGTCGGGGGGCCGCCGGAACACTGAAGCTTTCTTT
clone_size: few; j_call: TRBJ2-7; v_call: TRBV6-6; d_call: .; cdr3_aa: CASSLPSSYEQYF; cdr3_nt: TGTGCCAGCAGTTTACCCTCGTCCTACGAGCAGTACTTC
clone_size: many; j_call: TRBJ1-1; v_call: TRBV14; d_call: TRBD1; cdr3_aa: CASSQDQGTANTEAFF; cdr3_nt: TGTGCCAGCAGCCAAGATCAGGGGACAGCGAACACTGAAGCTTTCTTT
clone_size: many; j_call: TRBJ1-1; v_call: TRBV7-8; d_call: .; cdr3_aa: CASSLRGAGVSPYTEAFF; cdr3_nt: TGTGCCAGCAGCCTAAGAGGGGCAGGGGTCTCCCCTTACACTGAAGCTTTCTTT
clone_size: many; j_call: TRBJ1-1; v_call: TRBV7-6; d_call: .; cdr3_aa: CASSKSAGSDTEAFF; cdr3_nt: TGTGCCAGCAGCAAATCCGCAGGGTCCGACACTGAAGCTTTCTTT
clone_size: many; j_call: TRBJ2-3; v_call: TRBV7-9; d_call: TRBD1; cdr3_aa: CASSSRGQADTQYF; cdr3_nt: TGTGCCAGCAGCTCTAGAGGACAGGCAGATACGCAGTATTTT
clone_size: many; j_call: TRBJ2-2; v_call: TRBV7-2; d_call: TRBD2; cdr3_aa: CASSPLSPAGYTGELFF; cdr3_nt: TGTGCCAGCAGCCCCCTAAGTCCAGCGGGGTACACCGGGGAGCTGTTTTTT
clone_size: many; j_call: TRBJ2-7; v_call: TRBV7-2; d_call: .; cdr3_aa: CASSNLGSAASSYEQYF; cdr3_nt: TGTGCCAGCTCGAACCTGGGGTCAGCGGCGAGCTCCTACGAGCAGTACTTC
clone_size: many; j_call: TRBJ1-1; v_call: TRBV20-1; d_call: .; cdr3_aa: CSAAQGMIFTEAFF; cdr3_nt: TGCAGTGCTGCCCAGGGTATGATCTTCACTGAAGCTTTCTTT
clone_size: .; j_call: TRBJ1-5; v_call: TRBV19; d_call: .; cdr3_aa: CASSLGLNQPQHF; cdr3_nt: TGTGCCAGTAGTCTTGGGCTGAATCAGCCCCAGCATTTT
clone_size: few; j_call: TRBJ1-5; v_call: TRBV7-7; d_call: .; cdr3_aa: CASSLSAEGPQHF; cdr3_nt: TGTGCCAGCAGCCTCAGTGCGGAGGGGCCCCAGCATTTT
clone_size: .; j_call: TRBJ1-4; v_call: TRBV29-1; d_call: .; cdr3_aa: CSAEAATNEKLFF; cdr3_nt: TGCAGCGCCGAGGCCGCAACTAATGAAAAACTGTTTTTT
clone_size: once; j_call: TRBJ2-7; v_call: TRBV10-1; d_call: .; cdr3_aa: CASPPLVEGNSYEQYF; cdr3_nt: TGCGCCAGCCCCCCCCTTGTGGAGGGAAACTCCTACGAGCAGTACTTC
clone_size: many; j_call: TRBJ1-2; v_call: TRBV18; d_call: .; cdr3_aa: CASSPPGGTGYTF; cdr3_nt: TGTGCCAGCTCACCACCAGGAGGAACTGGCTACACCTTC
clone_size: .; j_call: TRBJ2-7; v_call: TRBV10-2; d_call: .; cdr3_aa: CASSASAYEQYF; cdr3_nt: TGCGCCAGCAGTGCTTCAGCCTACGAGCAGTACTTC
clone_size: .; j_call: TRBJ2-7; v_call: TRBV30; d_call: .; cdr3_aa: CAWSPTGNEQYF; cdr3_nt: TGTGCCTGGAGTCCCACAGGGAACGAGCAGTACTTC
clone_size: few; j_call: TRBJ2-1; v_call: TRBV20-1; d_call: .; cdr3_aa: CSARVGTLPDNEQFF; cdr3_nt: TGCAGTGCTAGGGTGGGGACCCTACCTGACAATGAGCAGTTCTTC
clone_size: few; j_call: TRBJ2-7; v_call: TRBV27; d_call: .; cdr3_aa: CASSPAYFYEQYF; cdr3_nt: TGTGCCAGCAGCCCAGCCTATTTCTACGAGCAGTACTTC
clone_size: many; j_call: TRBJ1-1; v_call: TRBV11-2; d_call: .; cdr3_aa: CASSWTELQNTEAFF; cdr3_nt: TGTGCCAGCAGCTGGACCGAGCTCCAGAACACTGAAGCTTTCTTT
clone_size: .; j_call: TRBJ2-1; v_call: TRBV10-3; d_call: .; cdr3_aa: CAISVYNEQFF; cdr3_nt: TGTGCCATAAGTGTCTACAATGAGCAGTTCTTC
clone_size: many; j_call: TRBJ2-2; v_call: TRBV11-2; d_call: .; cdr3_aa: CASSLSAGSGELFF; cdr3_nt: TGTGCCAGCAGCTTATCAGCAGGTTCCGGGGAGCTGTTTTTT
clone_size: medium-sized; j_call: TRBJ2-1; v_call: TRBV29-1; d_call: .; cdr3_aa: CSVVGTGEQFF; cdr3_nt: TGCAGCGTTGTCGGGACCGGTGAGCAGTTCTTC